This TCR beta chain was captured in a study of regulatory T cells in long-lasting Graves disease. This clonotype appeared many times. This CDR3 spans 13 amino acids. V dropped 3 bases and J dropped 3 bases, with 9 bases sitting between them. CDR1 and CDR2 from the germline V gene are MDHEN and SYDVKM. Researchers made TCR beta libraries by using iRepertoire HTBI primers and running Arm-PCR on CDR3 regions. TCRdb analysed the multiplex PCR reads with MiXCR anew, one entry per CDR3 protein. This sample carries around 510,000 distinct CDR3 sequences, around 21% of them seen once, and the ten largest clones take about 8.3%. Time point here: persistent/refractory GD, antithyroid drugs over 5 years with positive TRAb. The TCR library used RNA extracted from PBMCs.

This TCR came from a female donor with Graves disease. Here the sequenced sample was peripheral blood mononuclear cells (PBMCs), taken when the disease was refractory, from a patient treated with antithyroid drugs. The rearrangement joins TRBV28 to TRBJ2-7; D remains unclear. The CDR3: CASSFREGYEQYF. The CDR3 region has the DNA TGTGCCAGCAGTTTCAGAGAAGGCTACGAGCAGTACTTC.